This entry is about one T cell receptor (beta chain). Its antigen is as yet unknown. Using unique molecular identifiers, the investigators prepared the TCRbeta library. In TCRdb, the PCR reads were re-called with MiXCR into one record per CDR3 protein. This repertoire shows some 550,000 distinct CDR3 sequences, about 23% found once; its top ten account for 12% to 15%. The CDR3 is 15 amino acids. Trimming shortened V by 4 bases and J by 7 bases, and 17 bases separated the two germline ends. This sample is drawn from a study of T-cell reconstitution after alpha-beta-depleted transplantation in children. The study's findings and limits: Newly made T cells mostly supplied T-cell counts and diversity one year after transplant. Some patients owed their high day-60 TCRbeta diversity to surviving recipient T cells and thymic progenitors. About two months after transplant, alpha-beta T cells reportedly came from several hundred expanded graft clones.

The gene calls are TRBV12-3 or TRBV12-4 and TRBJ2-1; possible D gene TRBD2, 5 bases. The sequencing here drew on PBMCs, mostly from graft donor cells, taken 360 days after TCRalphabeta/CD19-depleted stem cell transplant. This TCR derives from a boy less than two years old who had a stem cell transplant for acute myeloid leukemia, so the T cells may come from the graft donor. The CDR3 DNA reads TGTGCCAGCAGTTGGTATAGCTCGGGGTATAATGAGCAGTTCTTC. As protein: CASSWYSSGYNEQFF.